These T cell receptor beta chains were read from a single sample in a study of vaccination and CD4 T cells after COVID-19. TCRdb reprocessed the PCR reads via MiXCR and lists one record per CDR3 protein. The table records roughly 8,700 distinct CDR3 sequences, 40% to 50% of them present only once. The antigens for these receptors are not known. Sample: CD4+ T cells from blood, cultured in vitro. All receptors come from a human donor in good health. Each CDR3 is given with its conserved first and last residue. The D gene is left open where the match is weak. Some rows have no size entry. The others give once, few or many, or a class for an expanded clone.

-,TRBJ2-5,TRBV4-1,TRBD2,TGCGCCAGCAGCCGCCTTCCCCCAGCGGGGGGTAACCAAGAGACCCAGTACTTC,CASSRLPPAGGNQETQYF
-,TRBJ2-1,TRBV20-1,-,TGCAGTGCAAAGACCCGTGTTTCCCCCTACAATGAGCAGTTCTTC,CSAKTRVSPYNEQFF
-,TRBJ1-1,TRBV21-1,-,TGTGCCAGCAGGTCCGGGACAGGGGACACTGAAGCTTTCTTT,CASRSGTGDTEAFF
-,TRBJ2-1,TRBV7-2,TRBD2,TGTGCCAGCAGTATCAACGGGGGGTATGAGCAGTTCTTC,CASSINGGYEQFF
-,TRBJ2-3,TRBV25-1,TRBD2,TGTGCCAGCACCCGCGGGACTAGCGGGAGGAAAACAGATACGCAGTATTTT,CASTRGTSGRKTDTQYF
-,TRBJ1-6,TRBV19,-,TGTGCCAGTAGTCTACAGGGAGGCAACAATTCACCCCTCCACTTT,CASSLQGGNNSPLHF
-,TRBJ1-3,TRBV6-5,-,TGTGCCAGCAGTTACAGCGATTTCTCTGGAAACACCATATATTTT,CASSYSDFSGNTIYF
-,TRBJ2-5,TRBV19,TRBD1,TGTGCCAGTAGTATAGCCCCGACAGGGAGAGAGACCCAGTACTTC,CASSIAPTGRETQYF
-,TRBJ2-7,TRBV2,-,TGTGCCAGCCGACAGGAAATCACCTACGAGCAGTACTTC,CASRQEITYEQYF
few,TRBJ1-6,TRBV6-5,-,TGTGCCAGCAGTTACGTGAATTCACCCCTCCACTTT,CASSYVNSPLHF
-,TRBJ1-2,TRBV12-5,-,TGTGCTAGTGGTTTGGAAGGGGGGTCCAGCGGCTACACCTTC,CASGLEGGSSGYTF
-,TRBJ1-2,TRBV2,TRBD1,TGTGCCAGCAACGCAGGGGGATATAACTATGGCTACACCTTC,CASNAGGYNYGYTF
-,TRBJ2-7,TRBV2,-,TGTGCCAGCAGTGGTAACAGCTCCTACGAGCAGTACTTC,CASSGNSSYEQYF
-,TRBJ2-5,TRBV7-8,-,TGTGCCAGCAGCTCGTTCCCGAAAGAGACCCAGTACTTC,CASSSFPKETQYF
-,TRBJ2-7,TRBV20-1,TRBD1,TGCGGTGCGAGTCGACAGGGATCACGCGAGCAGTACTTC,CGASRQGSREQYF
-,TRBJ2-2,TRBV28,-,TGTGCCAGCAGCACGGGCCAGGCGAACACCGGGGAGCTGTTTTTT,CASSTGQANTGELFF